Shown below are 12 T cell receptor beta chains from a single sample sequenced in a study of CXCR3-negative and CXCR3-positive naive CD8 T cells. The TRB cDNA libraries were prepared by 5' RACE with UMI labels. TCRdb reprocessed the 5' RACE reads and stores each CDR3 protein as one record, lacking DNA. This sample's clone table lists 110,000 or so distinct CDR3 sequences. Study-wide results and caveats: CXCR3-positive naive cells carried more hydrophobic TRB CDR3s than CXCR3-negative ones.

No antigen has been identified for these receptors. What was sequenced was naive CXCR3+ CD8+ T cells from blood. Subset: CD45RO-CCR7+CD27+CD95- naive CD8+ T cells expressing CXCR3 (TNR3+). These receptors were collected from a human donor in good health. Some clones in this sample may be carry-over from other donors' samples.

CDR3 sequence reads: CASSQPGQGGPYNEQFF. The chain combines TRBV4-1 with TRBJ2-1; checking the TCRdb D call of TRBD1 is not possible without DNA. Germline V gives CDR1 MGHRA, CDR2 YSYEKL. The CDR3 is 17 residues long.

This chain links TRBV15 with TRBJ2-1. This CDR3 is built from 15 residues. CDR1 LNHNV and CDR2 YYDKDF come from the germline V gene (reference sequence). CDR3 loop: CATSRARESYNEQFF.

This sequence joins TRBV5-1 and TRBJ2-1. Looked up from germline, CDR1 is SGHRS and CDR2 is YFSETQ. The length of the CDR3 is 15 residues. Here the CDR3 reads CASSLVSDLGNEQFF.

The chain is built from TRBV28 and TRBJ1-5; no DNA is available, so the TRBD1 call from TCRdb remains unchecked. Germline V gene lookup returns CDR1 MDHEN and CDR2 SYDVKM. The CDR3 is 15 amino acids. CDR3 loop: CASSSGQGAHQPQHF. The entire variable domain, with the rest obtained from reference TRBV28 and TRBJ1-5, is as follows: DVKVTQSSRYLVKRTGEKVFLECVQDMDHENMFWYRQDPGLGLRLIYFSYDVKMKEKGDIPEGYSVSREKKERFSLILESASTNQTSMYLCASSSGQGAHQPQHFGDGTRLSIL.

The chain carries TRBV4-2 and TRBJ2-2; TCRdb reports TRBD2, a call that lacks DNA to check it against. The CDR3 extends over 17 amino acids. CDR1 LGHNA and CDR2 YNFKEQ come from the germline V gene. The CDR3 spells CASRELAGETNTGELFF.

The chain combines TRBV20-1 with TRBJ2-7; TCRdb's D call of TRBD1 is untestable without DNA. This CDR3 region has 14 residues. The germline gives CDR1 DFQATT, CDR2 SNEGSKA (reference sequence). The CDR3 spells CSARDRSFGYEQYF.

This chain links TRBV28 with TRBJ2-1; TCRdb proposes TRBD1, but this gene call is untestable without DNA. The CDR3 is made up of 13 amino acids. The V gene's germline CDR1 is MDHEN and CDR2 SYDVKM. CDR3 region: CASRPGQVHEQFF.

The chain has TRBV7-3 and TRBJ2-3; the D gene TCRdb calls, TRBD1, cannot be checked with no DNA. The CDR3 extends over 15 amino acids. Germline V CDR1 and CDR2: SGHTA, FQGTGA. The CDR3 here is CASSPTGSGTDTQYF.

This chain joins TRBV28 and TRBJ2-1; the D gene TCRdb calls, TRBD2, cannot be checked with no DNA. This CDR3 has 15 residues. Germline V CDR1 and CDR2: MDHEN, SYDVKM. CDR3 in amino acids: CASRPLAETYNEQFF.

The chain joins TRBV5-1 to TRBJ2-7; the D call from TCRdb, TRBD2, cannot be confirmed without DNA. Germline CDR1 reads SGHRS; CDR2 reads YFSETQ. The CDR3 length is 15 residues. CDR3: CASSSPVAGVYEQYF.

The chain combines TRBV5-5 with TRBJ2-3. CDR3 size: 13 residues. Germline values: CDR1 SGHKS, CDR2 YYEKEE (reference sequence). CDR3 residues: CASSLEEADTQYF.

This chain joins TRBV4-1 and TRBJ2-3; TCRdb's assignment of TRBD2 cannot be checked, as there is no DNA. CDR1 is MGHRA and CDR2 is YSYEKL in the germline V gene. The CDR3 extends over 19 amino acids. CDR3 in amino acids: CASSHPPTRTSGGTDTQYF.